One T cell receptor beta chain is described in this entry. This entry is derived from a study of shared clonotypes between healthy human individuals. Study context: Per-donor plates numbered three CD4 naive, three CD4 memory, two CD8 naive and one CD8 memory.

The V end was cut by 1 base, the J end by 3 bases, with 10 bases between. The CDR3 has 15 amino acids. Germline-derived CDR1 and CDR2 are SGHAT and FQNNGV. It was into CD45RA+ naive and CD45RA-negative memory subsets that the CD4+ cells were split. Sequenced by immunoSEQ multiplex PCR; TCRdb stores in-frame clones only, minus some. The sample holds approximately 2.1 million clones, 85% to 95% seen once. This receptor was obtained from a man younger than 35 in good health. Some clones in this sample may be carry-over from other donors' samples. The material sequenced was naive CD4+ T cells from PBMCs. The subset was: CD45RA+ positively selected. V gene TRBV11-2 combines with J gene TRBJ1-5, with D possibly TRBD1 on 5 matching bases. The CDR3 spells CASSLGGQVNQPQHF. The DNA for the CDR3 is TGTGCCAGCAGCTTAGGGGGCCAGGTCAATCAGCCCCAGCATTTT. The full variable domain, rest sourced from reference TRBV11-2 and TRBJ1-5, is EAGVAQSPRYKIIEKRQSVAFWCNPISGHATLYWYQQILGQGPKLLIQFQNNGVVDDSQLPKDRFSAERLKGVDSTLKIQPAKLEDSAVYLCASSLGGQVNQPQHFGDGTRLSIL.